The next 15 T cell receptor beta chains were all read from a single sample in a study of T cells in localized non-small cell lung cancer. Repertoires were generated with immunoSEQ multiplex PCR, while TCRdb's copy carries only in-frame clones and drops some. Among 30,000 to 45,000 clones listed, over 75% were seen once. Here the sequenced sample was peripheral blood, taken before any cancer treatment. These receptors originate from a woman between 35 and 75 years old with stage I lung adenocarcinoma.

This clone was found once. The rearrangement links TRBV28 to TRBJ1-6; possibly TRBD1 for D (6 bases). Trimming took off 7 bases at V and 6 bases at J, with 22 bases between the two ends. CDR3 size: 17 residues. Germline V gene sequence: CDR1 MDHEN, CDR2 SYDVKM. The DNA for the CDR3 is TGTGCCAGCACTCCAAACCTAGGACAGAACTCTAATTCACCCCTCCACTTT. Protein sequence: CASTPNLGQNSNSPLHF.

The chain is built from TRBV30 and TRBJ1-3; tentatively, D is TRBD1 (5 bases). This CDR3 has 13 residues. Germline CDR1 GTSNPN, CDR2 SVGIG (reference sequence). Trimming pared 3 bases from V and 0 bases from J, leaving 6 bases between. CDR3 sequence reads: CAWRGPSGNTIYF. The CDR3 bases are TGTGCCTGGAGGGGACCCTCTGGAAACACCATATATTTT.

The chain recombines TRBV27 with TRBJ1-5; D is undetermined. Trimming shortened V by 3 bases and J by 7 bases, and 13 bases separated the two germline ends. The CDR3 consists of 14 residues. Looked up from germline, CDR1 is MNHEY and CDR2 is SMNVEV (reference sequence). The CDR3 DNA is TGTGCCAGCAGTTTTTGGGGAGAAGGGCAGCCCCAGCATTTT. Its translation is CASSFWGEGQPQHF.

This clone appeared a single time. The chain has TRBV30 and TRBJ2-5; 10 bases line up with TRBD2. With V trimmed by 3 bases and J by 5 bases, 6 bases remained unmatched. The CDR3 totals 14 residues. Looked up from germline, CDR1 is GTSNPN and CDR2 is SVGIG (reference sequence). This CDR3 is CAWRLAGGRETQYF. CDR3 in DNA: TGTGCCTGGAGGTTAGCGGGAGGTCGGGAGACCCAGTACTTC.

The chain couples TRBV18 to TRBJ2-3; 9 bases are shared with TRBD2. J lost 3 bases, V lost 3 bases, and 7 bases had no gene match. The CDR3 has 16 residues. Per the germline V gene, CDR1 is KGHSH and CDR2 is LQKENI. CDR3 sequence reads: CASSPRGSGSTDTQYF. The DNA for the CDR3 is TGTGCCAGCTCACCCCGGGGTAGCGGGAGTACAGATACGCAGTATTTT.

This sequence joins TRBV7-2 and TRBJ1-2; 8 nucleotides agree with TRBD1. This CDR3 comprises 13 residues. V gave up 5 bases and J gave up 6 bases; unmatched junction bases: 5. The germline gives CDR1 SGHTA, CDR2 FQGNSA. The CDR3 bases are TGTGCCAGCAGCAGACAGGGGTGGGATGGCTACACCTTC. Translating it yields CASSRQGWDGYTF.

J is TRBJ2-1 and V is TRBV30; the D is unclear. From germline, CDR1 is GTSNPN and CDR2 SVGIG (reference sequence). The ends were cut back, 3 bases at V and 5 bases at J, with 23 bases in the middle. CDR3 length equals 17 residues. DNA of the CDR3: TGTGCCTGGAGCGCAGCCGTGATTACCCGAGGAGACAATGAGCAGTTCTTC. It encodes CAWSAAVITRGDNEQFF. Filled out from reference TRBV30 and TRBJ2-1, the complete variable domain reads SQTIHQWPATLVQPVGSPLSLECTVEGTSNPNLYWYRQAAGRGLQLLFYSVGIGQISSEVPQNLSASRPQDRQFILSSKKLLLSDSGFYLCAWSAAVITRGDNEQFFGPGTRLTVL.

This rearrangement joins TRBV18 to TRBJ1-1; the match to TRBD1 covers 7 bases. CDR3 size: 13 residues. Germline V gene lookup returns CDR1 KGHSH and CDR2 LQKENI. V shed 3 bases, J shed 7 bases, and the junction held 5 bases outside the gene matches. CDR3 sequence reads: CASSPWTGYEAFF. In DNA form, the CDR3 reads TGTGCCAGCTCACCCTGGACAGGCTATGAAGCTTTCTTT.

V is TRBV7-9 and J is TRBJ2-1; tentatively, D is TRBD1 (6 bases). Between the trimmed V and J ends, which lost 5 bases and 7 bases, there was a span of 18 bases. The CDR3 totals 15 residues. CDR1 and CDR2 from the germline V gene are SEHNR and FQNEAQ (reference sequence). The CDR3 reads CASSLQGGVGNEQFF. The CDR3 nucleotides read TGTGCCAGCAGCCTCCAAGGGGGAGTAGGAAATGAGCAGTTCTTC.

The rearrangement uses TRBV5-1 and TRBJ2-3; 7 nucleotides match TRBD1. The CDR3 spans 16 residues. Germline trimming cut 1 base from V and 2 bases from J; bases unmatched to any gene: 7. Germline V CDR1 and CDR2: SGHRS, YFSETQ. The CDR3 DNA reads TGCGCCAGCAGCTTGTTCACAGGGGAAATCACAGATACGCAGTATTTT. This encodes CASSLFTGEITDTQYF.

The chain recombines TRBV5-1 with TRBJ1-1; D is unclear. CDR3 length: 13 residues. Germline lookup yields CDR1 SGHRS and CDR2 YFSETQ. Trimming removed 0 bases at V and 1 base at J, with 4 bases between. Here the CDR3 reads CASSLAENTEAFF. The DNA for the CDR3 is TGCGCCAGCAGCTTGGCGGAGAACACTGAAGCTTTCTTT.

The chain has TRBV7-2 and TRBJ1-1, with D tentatively TRBD1 (6 bases). The V gene lost 0 bases and the J gene lost 9 bases, with 11 bases spanning the gap. The CDR3 loop spans 13 amino acids. The V gene's germline CDR1 is SGHTA and CDR2 FQGNSA. CDR3: CASSLAGQRQAFF. CDR3 nucleotides: TGTGCCAGCAGCTTAGCCGGACAGAGACAAGCTTTCTTT.

The chain carries TRBV18 and TRBJ1-2; D may be TRBD1 (5 bases). CDR3 size: 14 residues. Trimming cost V 2 bases and J 3 bases, with 10 bases left between them. CDR1 KGHSH and CDR2 LQKENI come from the germline V gene. CDR3 sequence (DNA): TGTGCCAGCTCACCAGTGACAGAGGACTATGGCTACACCTTC. Translation: CASSPVTEDYGYTF. Based on the CDR3 plus reference TRBV18 and TRBJ1-2, the full variable domain is NAGVMQNPRHLVRRRGQEARLRCSPMKGHSHVYWYRQLPEEGLKFMVYLQKENIIDESGMPKERFSAEFPKEGPSILRIQQVVRGDSAAYFCASSPVTEDYGYTFGSGTRLTVV.

DNA for the CDR3: TGTGCCAGCAGCCCCCCCGGGACAGCCCCAACCTACGAGCAGTACTTC. It translates to CASSPPGTAPTYEQYF. The chain recombines TRBV28 with TRBJ2-7; 7 bases are shared with TRBD1. The CDR3 sequence is 16 residues long. Germline CDR1 MDHEN, CDR2 SYDVKM. Losses at the gene ends were 6 bases for V and 2 bases for J; bases not matched to a gene: 13.

This rearrangement joins TRBV14 to TRBJ2-1; D gene ambiguous. This CDR3 is 12 amino acids long. V lost 0 bases and J lost 13, with 10 bases in between. Germline V gene lookup returns CDR1 SGHDN and CDR2 FVKESK. CDR3 DNA sequence: TGTGCCAGCAGCCAAGATCGGGCGGTACAGTTCTTC. The encoded protein is CASSQDRAVQFF. Full variable domain (rest looked up from reference TRBV14 and TRBJ2-1): EAGVTQFPSHSVIEKGQTVTLRCDPISGHDNLYWYRRVMGKEIKFLLHFVKESKQDESGMPNNRFLAERTGGTYSTLKVQPAELEDSGVYFCASSQDRAVQFFGPGTRLTVL.